This is a list of T cell receptor beta chains from one sample in a study of shared T cell receptors in the human thymus. Method: immunoSEQ multiplex PCR; TCRdb's copy keeps in-frame clones and lacks some. Among roughly 550,000 clones listed, around 78% were seen once. This sample also belongs to another study, concerning human thymus T cells.

The sequenced sample consisted of thymocytes. Every receptor here comes from a boy in the first two years of life with a congenital heart defect. The conserved cysteine and the conserved F or W are not part of the CDR3 here.

v_call cdr3_aa
TRBV30 AWTKGGAAF
TRBV28 ASSLGRDRGYT
TRBV28 ASSLVEARPANYGYT
TRBV5-6 ASSQGLAGGPSSEQF
TRBV5-1 ASSPGQGFLAGDHNEQF
TRBV5-1 ASSLKHGSYEQY
TRBV6-1 ASDPNRGSNQPQH
TRBV7-2 ASSLVEREVSYEQY
TRBV11-3 ASSFRGFYEQY
TRBV6-1 ASSEAKENEQF
TRBV10-2 ASSDNRGDQETQY
TRBV28 ASSPRSGKPYEQY
TRBV6-4 ASSRRLAGAYEQY
TRBV9 ASSETYYNEQF
TRBV6-4 ASSAWGLAGDVTGELF
TRBV4-2 ASSQESRPNYGYT
TRBV5-6 ASSPPTGGISDTQY
TRBV9 ASSFRGWMGYT
TRBV15 ATSRGWAQETQY
TRBV18 ASSLDRDNTEAF
TRBV14 GIKPAEDIQRGAPYSNQPQH
TRBV5-1 ASRQKVPTGELF
TRBV30 AWSQSGGLSEQY
TRBV6-5 ASSYRLQGNTGELF
TRBV29-1 SVAGWDRGFSLSGVEAF
TRBV5-4 ASSLGGQGYYGYT
TRBV19 ASSGGLAASYEQY
TRBV4-2 ASSQDREVLGQSETQY
TRBV27 ASSLHRRYYTDTQY
TRBV28 ASSPFGGASTDTQY